Below, 7 T cell receptor beta chains from the same sample are listed, as sequenced in a study of vaccination and CD4 T cells after COVID-19. TCRdb ran MiXCR on the PCR reads and lists one entry per CDR3 protein. The sample comprises more than 12,000 distinct CDR3 sequences, 69% of which are singletons, and 1% to 1.4% rests with the top ten. Source: CD4+ T cells from blood, taken after SARS-CoV-2 vaccination. The receptors were gathered from a human donor who had recovered from COVID-19.

The CDR3 DNA sequence: TGTGCCACCAGTGAGGACAGCACCGGGGAGCTGTTTTTT. It yields the protein CATSEDSTGELFF. This chain connects TRBV24-1 to TRBJ2-2; possibly TRBD1 for D (6 bases). CDR3 length: 13 residues. V dropped 4 bases and J dropped 4 bases, with 6 bases sitting between them. Germline loops: CDR1 KGHDR, CDR2 SFDVKD.

The chain is built from TRBV29-1 and TRBJ1-1; TRBD1 matches 11 bases. This CDR3 is 15 amino acids long. After removal of 6 bases from V and 1 base from J, the junction contained 7 bases not matched to a gene. Germline V gives CDR1 SQVTM, CDR2 ANQGSEA. Here the CDR3 reads CSVDRGRRANTEAFF. CDR3 DNA sequence: TGCAGCGTGGACAGGGGGCGGAGGGCGAACACTGAAGCTTTCTTT.

The rearrangement uses TRBV20-1 and TRBJ1-1, with D perhaps matching TRBD1 (6 bases). Germline V CDR1 and CDR2: DFQATT, SNEGSKA (reference sequence). CDR3 length: 12 amino acids. V gave up 2 bases and J gave up 4 bases, with 8 bases separating them. CDR3 nucleotide sequence: TGCAGTGCTAGAAAGGGGGTCACTGAAGCTTTCTTT. Translated: CSARKGVTEAFF.

In the case of this clonotype: The junction departs from the called germline gene at one end, perhaps through a read error. J is TRBJ2-1 and V is TRBV6-1; no definite D call. The CDR3 contains 15 residues. Germline loops: CDR1 MNHNS, CDR2 SASEGT. CDR3 nucleotides: TGTGCCATCAGTGGCCCGAGAGACTCCTACAATGAGCAGTTCTTC. It is translated as CAISGPRDSYNEQFF.

V usage is TRBV5-5 and J usage is TRBJ1-5; 12 bases are a match to TRBD1. Germline assignment: CDR1 SGHKS and CDR2 YYEKEE (reference sequence). V lost 4 bases to trimming and J lost 2 bases; unmatched junction nucleotides: 10. The CDR3 is 18 amino acids. Here the CDR3 DNA reads TGTGCCAGCAGCCGAGGGACAGGGGGCAAAAGTGGCAATCAGCCCCAGCATTTT. Its protein is CASSRGTGGKSGNQPQHF.

The chain couples TRBV10-1 to TRBJ2-3; no definite D call. The CDR3 runs to 10 residues. Germline V gene sequence: CDR1 WNHNN, CDR2 SYGVQD (reference sequence). Trimming left V 9 bases short and J 5 bases short, with 6 bases between. CDR3 loop: CARTEDTQYF. The CDR3 DNA follows: TGCGCCAGGACTGAAGATACGCAGTATTTT.

V and J are TRBV7-3 and TRBJ2-5; TRBD1 agrees at 7 bases. Looked up from germline, CDR1 is SGHTA and CDR2 is FQGTGA. V dropped 4 bases and J dropped 4; count of bases not matched to a gene: 9. There are 15 residues in the CDR3. For the CDR3, the DNA is TGTGCCAGCAGCTCTTGGGGTGGGACAGCAGAGACCCAGTACTTC. It encodes CASSSWGGTAETQYF.